The T cell receptor beta chain under discussion was sequenced for a study of blood T cell repertoires in COVID-19. As for the study in general: Samples came from the United States, Italy and Spain, spanning acute and convalescent COVID-19. From T cells, B-cell-depleted T cells, or PBMCs came the material, which was cDNA or gDNA.

The data were produced by immunoSEQ multiplex PCR, yet TCRdb's version contains in-frame clones alone and is incomplete. The sample records 20,000 to 30,000 clones, about 89% being singletons. Seattle-derived patients entered the study during active infection and were followed longitudinally. Germline V gene sequence: CDR1 SGHTA, CDR2 FQGNSA. V lost 3 bases, J lost 0 bases, and 15 bases lay in between. The CDR3 totals 16 residues. The rearrangement uses TRBV7-2 and TRBJ2-7; maybe TRBD1 (6 bases). The specimen was peripheral blood. This sequence was found in a man in his sixties or seventies with COVID-19, enrolled during active disease. CDR3 nucleotides: TGTGCCAGCAGCTTGGACACCGGGACAAACTCCTACGAGCAGTACTTC. Translating it yields CASSLDTGTNSYEQYF.